The count of the clone carrying this TCR beta chain is one. This entry comes from a study of shared clonotypes between healthy human individuals. Overall study: CD8 memory received one plate per donor, CD8 naive two, CD4 memory three and CD4 naive three.

Terminally differentiated effector memory CD45RA+ cells were excluded from the naive CD8 cells, which were CD45RO-negative and positively selected for CCR7. CDR3 size: 13 residues. Deletions cut 7 bases from V and 7 bases from J, with 14 bases between. From germline, CDR1 is SNHLY and CDR2 FYNNEI. Sequencing was performed with immunoSEQ multiplex PCR; in TCRdb, only in-frame clones are kept and a portion is missing. The sample holds about 680,000 clones, about 92% seen once. The sequenced sample was naive CD8+ T cells sorted from blood. The rearrangement joins TRBV2 to TRBJ2-1; perhaps D is TRBD1 or TRBD2 (5 bases each). This TCR was sampled from a man aged 30-40 years in good health. The CDR3 sequence: CASIKDWGNEQFF. Written as DNA, the CDR3 is TGTGCCAGCATCAAGGACTGGGGGAATGAGCAGTTCTTC.